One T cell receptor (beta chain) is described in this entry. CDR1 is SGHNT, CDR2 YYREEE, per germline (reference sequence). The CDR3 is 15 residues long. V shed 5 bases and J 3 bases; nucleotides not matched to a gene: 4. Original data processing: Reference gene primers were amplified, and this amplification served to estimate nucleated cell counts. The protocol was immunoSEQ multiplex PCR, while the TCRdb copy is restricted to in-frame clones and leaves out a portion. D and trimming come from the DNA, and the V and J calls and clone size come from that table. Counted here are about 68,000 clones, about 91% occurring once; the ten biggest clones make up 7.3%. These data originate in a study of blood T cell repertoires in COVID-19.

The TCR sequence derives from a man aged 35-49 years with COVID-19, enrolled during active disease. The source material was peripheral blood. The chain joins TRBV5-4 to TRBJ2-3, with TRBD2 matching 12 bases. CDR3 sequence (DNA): TGTGCCAGCAGTACTAGCGGGGGGCGAACAGATACGCAGTATTTT. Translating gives CASSTSGGRTDTQYF.